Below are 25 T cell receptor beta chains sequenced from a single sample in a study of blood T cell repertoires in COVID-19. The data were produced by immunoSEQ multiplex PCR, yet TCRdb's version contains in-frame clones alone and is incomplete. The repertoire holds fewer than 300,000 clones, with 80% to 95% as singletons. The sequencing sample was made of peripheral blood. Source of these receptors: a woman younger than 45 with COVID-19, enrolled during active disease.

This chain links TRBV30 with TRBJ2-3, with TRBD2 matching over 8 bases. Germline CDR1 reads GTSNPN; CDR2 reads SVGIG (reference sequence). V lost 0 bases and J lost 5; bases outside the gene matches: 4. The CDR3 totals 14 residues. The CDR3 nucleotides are TGTGCCTGGAGTGTACGGGAGGGCAGAGATACGCAGTATTTT. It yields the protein CAWSVREGRDTQYF.

In nucleotides, the CDR3 is TGCGCCAGCAGCTTGGATGACAGGGGGTTCGCTGGAAACACCATATATTTT. Its protein product is CASSLDDRGFAGNTIYF. The chain joins TRBV5-1 to TRBJ1-3, with TRBD1 matching over 9 bases. The length of the CDR3 is 17 residues. CDR1 and CDR2 (germline): SGHRS, YFSETQ. V gave up 0 bases and J gave up 2 bases; unmatched junction bases: 6.

CDR3 amino acids: CASREQYNSPLHF. DNA of the CDR3: TGTGCCAGTAGGGAGCAGTATAATTCACCCCTCCACTTT. The chain is built from TRBV19 and TRBJ1-6; no definite D call. From germline, CDR1 is LNHDA and CDR2 SQIVND (reference sequence). V dropped 6 bases and J dropped 4 bases, with 7 bases sitting between them. CDR3 length equals 13 residues.

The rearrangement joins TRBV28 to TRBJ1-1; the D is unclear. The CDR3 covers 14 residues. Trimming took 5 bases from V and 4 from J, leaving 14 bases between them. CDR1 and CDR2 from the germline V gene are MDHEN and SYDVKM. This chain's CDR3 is CASSERVLGTEAFF. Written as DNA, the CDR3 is TGTGCCAGCAGTGAGAGGGTTTTAGGCACTGAAGCTTTCTTT.

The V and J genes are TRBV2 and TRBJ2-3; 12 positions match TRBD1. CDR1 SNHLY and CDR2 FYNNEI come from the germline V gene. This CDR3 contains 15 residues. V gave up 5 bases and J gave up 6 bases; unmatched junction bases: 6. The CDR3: CASSPGQGASDTQYF. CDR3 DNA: TGTGCCAGCAGTCCGGGACAGGGGGCATCGGATACGCAGTATTTT.

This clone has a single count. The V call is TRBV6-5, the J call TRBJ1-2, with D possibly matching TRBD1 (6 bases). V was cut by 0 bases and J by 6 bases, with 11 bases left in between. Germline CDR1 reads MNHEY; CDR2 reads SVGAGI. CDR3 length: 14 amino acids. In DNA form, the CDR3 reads TGTGCCAGCAGTTACTCGATCGCAGGGGATGGCTACACCTTC. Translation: CASSYSIAGDGYTF.

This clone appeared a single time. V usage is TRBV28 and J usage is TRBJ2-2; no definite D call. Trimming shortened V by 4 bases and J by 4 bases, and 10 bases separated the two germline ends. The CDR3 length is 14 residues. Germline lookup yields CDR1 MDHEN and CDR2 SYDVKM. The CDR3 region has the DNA TGTGCCAGCAGTTATATACAGATCACCGGGGAGCTGTTTTTT. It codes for CASSYIQITGELFF.

This CDR3 is CASSPGQGEGKLFF. CDR3 DNA: TGTGCCAGCAGTCCAGGACAGGGTGAGGGAAAACTGTTTTTT. The chain has TRBV27 and TRBJ1-4; 8 nucleotides agree with TRBD1. Germline CDR1 and CDR2: MNHEY and SMNVEV (reference sequence). Trimming at V came to 5 bases and at J to 10 bases, leaving 9 bases not matched to a gene. CDR3 length: 14 amino acids.

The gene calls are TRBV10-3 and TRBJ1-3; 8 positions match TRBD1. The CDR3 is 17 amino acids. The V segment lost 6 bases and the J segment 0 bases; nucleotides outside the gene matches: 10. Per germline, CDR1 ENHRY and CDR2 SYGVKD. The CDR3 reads CAIRGTGTQRSGNTIYF. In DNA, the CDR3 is TGTGCCATCAGAGGGACAGGAACGCAACGCTCTGGAAACACCATATATTTT.

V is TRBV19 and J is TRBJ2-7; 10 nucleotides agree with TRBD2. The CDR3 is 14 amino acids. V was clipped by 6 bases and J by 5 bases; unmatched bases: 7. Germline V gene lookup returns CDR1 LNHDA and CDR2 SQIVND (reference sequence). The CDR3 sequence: CASSMTSGSHEQYF. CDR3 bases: TGTGCCAGTAGCATGACTAGCGGGTCCCACGAGCAGTACTTC.

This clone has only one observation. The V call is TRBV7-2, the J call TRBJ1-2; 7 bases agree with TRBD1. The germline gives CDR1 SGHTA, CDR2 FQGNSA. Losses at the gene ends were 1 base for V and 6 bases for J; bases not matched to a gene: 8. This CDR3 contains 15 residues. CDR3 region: CASSLELMTGNGYTF. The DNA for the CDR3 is TGTGCCAGCAGCTTAGAGCTCATGACAGGGAATGGCTACACCTTC.

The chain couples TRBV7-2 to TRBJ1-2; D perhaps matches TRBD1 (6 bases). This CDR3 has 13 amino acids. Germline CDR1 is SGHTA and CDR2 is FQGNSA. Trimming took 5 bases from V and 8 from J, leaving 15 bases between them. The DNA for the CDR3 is TGTGCCAGCAGCCTACTACAGGGCCAAGGCTACACCTTC. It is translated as CASSLLQGQGYTF.

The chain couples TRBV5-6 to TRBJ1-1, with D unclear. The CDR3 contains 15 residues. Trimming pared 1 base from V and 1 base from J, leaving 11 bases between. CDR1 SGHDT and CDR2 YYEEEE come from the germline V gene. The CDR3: CASSLFVQPNTEAFF. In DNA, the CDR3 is TGTGCCAGCAGCTTGTTTGTACAGCCGAACACTGAAGCTTTCTTT.

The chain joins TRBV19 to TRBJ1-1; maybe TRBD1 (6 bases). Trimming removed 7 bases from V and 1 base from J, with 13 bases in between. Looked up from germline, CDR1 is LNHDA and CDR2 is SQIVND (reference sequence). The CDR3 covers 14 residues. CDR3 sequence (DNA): TGTGCCAGTACTCGGACAGACCAGAACACTGAAGCTTTCTTT. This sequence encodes CASTRTDQNTEAFF.

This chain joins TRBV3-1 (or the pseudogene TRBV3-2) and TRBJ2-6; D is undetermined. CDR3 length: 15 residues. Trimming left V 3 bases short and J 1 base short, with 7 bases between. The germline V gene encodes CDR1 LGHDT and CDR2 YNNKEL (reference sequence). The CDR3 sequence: CASSQRRSGANVLTF. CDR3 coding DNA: TGTGCCAGCAGCCAGAGGAGATCTGGGGCCAACGTCCTGACTTTC.

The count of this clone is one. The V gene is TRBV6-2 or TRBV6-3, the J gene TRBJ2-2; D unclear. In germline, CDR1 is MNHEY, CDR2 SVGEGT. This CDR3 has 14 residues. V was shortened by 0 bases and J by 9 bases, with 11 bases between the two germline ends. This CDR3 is CASSYSAESRELFF. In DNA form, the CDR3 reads TGTGCCAGCAGTTACTCGGCGGAAAGTCGGGAGCTGTTTTTT.

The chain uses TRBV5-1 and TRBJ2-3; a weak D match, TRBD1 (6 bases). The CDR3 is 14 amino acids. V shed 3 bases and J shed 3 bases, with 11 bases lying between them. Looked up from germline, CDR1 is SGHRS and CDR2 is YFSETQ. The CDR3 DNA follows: TGCGCCAGCAGCTCCACAGGGTCTACAGATACGCAGTATTTT. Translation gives CASSSTGSTDTQYF.

The CDR3 is CASSLGPNYNEQFF. The CDR3 coding sequence is TGTGCCAGCAGTTTGGGCCCTAACTACAATGAGCAGTTCTTC. The chain couples TRBV27 to TRBJ2-1; no reliable D call. The CDR3 totals 14 residues. Germline V lookup: CDR1 MNHEY, CDR2 SMNVEV (reference sequence). V lost 3 bases to trimming and J lost 3 bases, with 9 bases between them.

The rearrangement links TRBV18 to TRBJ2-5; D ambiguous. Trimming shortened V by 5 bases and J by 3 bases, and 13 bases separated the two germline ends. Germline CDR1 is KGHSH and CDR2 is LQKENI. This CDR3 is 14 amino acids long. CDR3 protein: CASSEVMKEETQYF. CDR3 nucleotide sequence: TGTGCCAGCTCAGAGGTTATGAAGGAAGAGACCCAGTACTTC.

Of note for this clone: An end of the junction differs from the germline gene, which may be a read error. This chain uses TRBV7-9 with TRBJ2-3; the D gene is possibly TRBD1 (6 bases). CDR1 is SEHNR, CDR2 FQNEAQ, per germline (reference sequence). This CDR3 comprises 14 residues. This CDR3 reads CASSVAGTPDTQYF. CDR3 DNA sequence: TGTGCCAGCAGCGTAGCCGGGACACCAGATACGCAGTATTTT.

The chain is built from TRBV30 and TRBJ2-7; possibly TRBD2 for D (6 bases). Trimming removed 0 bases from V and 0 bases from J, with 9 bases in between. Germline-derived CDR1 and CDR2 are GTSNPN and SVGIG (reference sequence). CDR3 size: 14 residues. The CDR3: CAWSVGGTSYEQYF. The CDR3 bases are TGTGCCTGGAGTGTTGGGGGGACCTCCTACGAGCAGTACTTC. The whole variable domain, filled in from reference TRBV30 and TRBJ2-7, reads SQTIHQWPATLVQPVGSPLSLECTVEGTSNPNLYWYRQAAGRGLQLLFYSVGIGQISSEVPQNLSASRPQDRQFILSSKKLLLSDSGFYLCAWSVGGTSYEQYFGPGTRLTVT.

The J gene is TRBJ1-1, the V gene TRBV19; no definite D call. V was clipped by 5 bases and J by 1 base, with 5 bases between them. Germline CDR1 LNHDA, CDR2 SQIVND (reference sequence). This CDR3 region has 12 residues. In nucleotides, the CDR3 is TGTGCCAGTAGTCCGGGGAACACTGAAGCTTTCTTT. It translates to CASSPGNTEAFF.

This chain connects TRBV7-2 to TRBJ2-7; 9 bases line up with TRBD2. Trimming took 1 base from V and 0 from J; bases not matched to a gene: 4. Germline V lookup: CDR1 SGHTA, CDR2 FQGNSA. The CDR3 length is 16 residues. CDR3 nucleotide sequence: TGTGCCAGCAGCTTAGGACTAGCGGCTAGCTCCTACGAGCAGTACTTC. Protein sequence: CASSLGLAASSYEQYF. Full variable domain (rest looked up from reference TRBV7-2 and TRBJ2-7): GAGVSQSPSNKVTEKGKDVELRCDPISGHTALYWYRQSLGQGLEFLIYFQGNSAPDKSGLPSDRFSAERTGGSVSTLTIQRTQQEDSAVYLCASSLGLAASSYEQYFGPGTRLTVT.

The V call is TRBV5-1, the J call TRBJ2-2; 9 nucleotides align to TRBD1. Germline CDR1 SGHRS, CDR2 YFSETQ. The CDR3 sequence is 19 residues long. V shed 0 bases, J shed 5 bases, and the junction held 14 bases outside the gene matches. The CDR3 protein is CASSLAHDRGLGVTGELFF. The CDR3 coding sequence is TGCGCCAGCAGCTTGGCCCACGACAGGGGGTTGGGAGTGACCGGGGAGCTGTTTTTT. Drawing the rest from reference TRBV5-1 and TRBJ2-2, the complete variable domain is KAGVTQTPRYLIKTRGQQVTLSCSPISGHRSVSWYQQTPGQGLQFLFEYFSETQRNKGNFPGRFSGRQFSNSRSEMNVSTLELGDSALYLCASSLAHDRGLGVTGELFFGEGSRLTVL.

DNA of the CDR3: TGTGCCTGGGCCGGGACACCGTCTAAAGCTTTCTTT. As protein: CAWAGTPSKAFF. The rearrangement joins TRBV30 to TRBJ1-1; TRBD1 is a possible D gene (6 bases). The germline gives CDR1 GTSNPN, CDR2 SVGIG (reference sequence). V dropped 5 bases and J dropped 9 bases, with 16 bases sitting between them. The CDR3 consists of 12 residues.